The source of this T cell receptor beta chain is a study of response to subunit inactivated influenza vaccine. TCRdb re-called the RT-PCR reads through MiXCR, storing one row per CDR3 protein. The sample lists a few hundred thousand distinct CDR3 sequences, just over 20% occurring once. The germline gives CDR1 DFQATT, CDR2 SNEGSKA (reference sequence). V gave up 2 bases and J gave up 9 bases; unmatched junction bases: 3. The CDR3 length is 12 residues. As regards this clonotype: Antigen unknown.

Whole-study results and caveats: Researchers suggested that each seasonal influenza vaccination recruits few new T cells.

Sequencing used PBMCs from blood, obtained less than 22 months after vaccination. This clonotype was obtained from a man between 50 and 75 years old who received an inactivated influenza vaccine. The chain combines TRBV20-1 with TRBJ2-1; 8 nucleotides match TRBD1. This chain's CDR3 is CSARTGGGEQFF. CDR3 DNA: TGCAGTGCTAGAACAGGGGGTGGTGAGCAGTTCTTC.